Sequencing of this T cell receptor beta chain was carried out in a study of blood T cell repertoires in COVID-19 (dated by TCRdb to the early 2020s). In the study overall: The collaborator samples originated in the United States, Italy and Spain and spanned the acute and convalescent phases of COVID-19. The prospective study material was composed of cDNA or gDNA derived from T cells, B-cell-depleted T cells, or PBMCs. The dataset comprised deeply sampled blood TCRbeta repertoires from subjects exposed to, actively infected with, or recovered from COVID-19. The repertoires were released in a freely available public database meant as a resource for research on the immune response to SARS-CoV-2. The samples were drawn from the first 160 participants of the ongoing ImmuneRACE study and from 950 to 1,500 subjects provided by 6 global collaborators. The sample metadata nearly always contained a de-identified subject ID, COVID-19 status, age in years and sex. Where available, HLA class I and class II types were obtained from metadata supplied by the sample provider rather than from assay-based typing.

Overall study results and their limits: How much clinical and demographic metadata was included differed by source and by participant, and the metadata was provided uncurated.

Regarding this clone: No cognate antigen has been identified for it. No much larger clone exists at a distance of one base, and base qualities are not known.

TCRbeta CDR3 regions were amplified from genomic DNA by means of the immunoSEQ Assay, a bias-controlled multiplex PCR. Per the original workflow: Nucleated cell counts per sample were estimated from amplification of reference gene primers within the assay. Sequence reads were collapsed and filtered to measure the absolute abundance of every unique TCRbeta CDR3 rearrangement. For each sample, productive Simpson clonality was calculated as the square root of Simpson's diversity index over productive rearrangements. TCRdb stores this immuneACCESS table with in-frame sequences only. Part of the clones is absent; in the studies checked, under half of the shortfall reflects unresolved V genes, and no reason is known for the rest. That table supplies the V and J calls and clone size; D and trimming were determined from the DNA. This sample comprises under 200,000 clones, over 80% of them detected only once. The ten largest make up 2.9% of the sample.

The CDR3, cysteine through phenylalanine, is 16 amino acids long. Just the 48-base CDR3 DNA is kept, in frame starting at base 1. The V end loses 3 bases and the J end loses 0 bases, and a stretch of 10 bases separates them. The germline V gene (reference sequence) gives CDR1 as SGHKS and CDR2 as YYEKEE. Whole blood was collected in K2EDTA tubes by collaborating institutions according to the institutions' own protocols. For TCRbeta analysis, collaborator samples were shipped as frozen whole blood, as isolated PBMCs, or as DNA extracted from either sample type. This receptor chain uses TRBV5-5 and TRBJ2-6; a confident D gene designation cannot be given. This clonotype was obtained from a woman aged 60 to 75 with acute or convalescent COVID-19. Sequenced input: peripheral blood. The DNA is TGTGCCAGCAGCTCAGCGCTCACCTCTGGGGCCAACGTCCTGACTTTC. It translates as CASSSALTSGANVLTF.